This TCR beta chain was identified during a study of cytomegalovirus exposure and HLA in healthy donors. Study-level points and caveats: One later analysis reportedly identified an Asian-associated ancestry cluster that showed fewer N-insertions than the approximately 710-donor mean. Investigators reported 150 to 200 TCR beta chains as tied to cytomegalovirus.

In regard to this clone: Its specificity is unknown.

In the PCR, 60 Vbeta and 13 Jbeta primers were used. Profiled with immunoSEQ multiplex PCR; TCRdb holds only in-frame clones, not every one. The sample records 130,000 to 150,000 clones, approximately 80% being singletons. Source material: PBMCs. This TCR derives from a middle-aged woman in good health and CMV-seropositive.

This CDR3 is CASSSSGVETQYF. The CDR3 DNA reads as TGTGCCAGCAGCTCCTCCGGGGTCGAGACCCAGTACTTC. The J gene is TRBJ2-5, the V gene TRBV6-5, with D possibly matching TRBD2 (5 bases). There are 13 residues in the CDR3. Germline CDR1 reads MNHEY; CDR2 reads SVGAGI. The ends were cut back, 6 bases at V and 5 bases at J, with 13 bases in the middle.